The next 22 T cell receptor beta chains were all read from a single sample in a study of cytomegalovirus exposure and HLA in healthy donors. Assay used: immunoSEQ multiplex PCR; TCRdb lists only in-frame clones, some missing. The sample holds fewer than 85,000 clones, roughly 96% seen once. The sample taken for sequencing was PBMCs. All receptors come from a woman between 18 and 29 years old in good health and CMV-seronegative.

This clone was seen only once. The CDR3 loop is CASSPGFDQETQYF. The CDR3 nucleotides are TGTGCCAGCAGCCCTGGCTTTGACCAAGAGACCCAGTACTTC. The rearrangement links TRBV5-6 to TRBJ2-5; D remains unclear. This CDR3 spans 14 amino acids. The V gene's germline CDR1 is SGHDT and CDR2 YYEEEE. The ends were cut back, 4 bases at V and 0 bases at J, with 10 bases in the middle.

The chain combines TRBV18 with TRBJ1-5; the match to TRBD1 covers 7 bases. Germline V gene sequence: CDR1 KGHSH, CDR2 LQKENI. The ends lost 2 bases at V and 9 bases at J; junction bases unmatched: 7. The CDR3 is made up of 14 amino acids. This CDR3 is CASSPRQGLGPQHF. The CDR3 DNA sequence: TGTGCCAGCTCACCAAGACAGGGTTTAGGGCCCCAGCATTTT.

The chain combines TRBV28 with TRBJ2-7, with a tentative D call TRBD1 (5 bases). Germline loops: CDR1 MDHEN, CDR2 SYDVKM. This CDR3 has 17 residues. V gave up 3 bases and J gave up 2 bases, with 20 bases separating them. The CDR3 DNA follows: TGTGCCAGCAGTTTCCTCTCGACGGCCAAGGGGACCTACGAGCAGTACTTC. Its translation is CASSFLSTAKGTYEQYF.

The chain is built from TRBV28 and TRBJ1-3; D remains ambiguous. V dropped 3 bases and J dropped 4 bases, with 4 bases sitting between them. The CDR3 extends over 12 amino acids. Germline CDR1 is MDHEN and CDR2 is SYDVKM. The DNA for the CDR3 is TGTGCCAGCAGTTTGAGGGGAAACACCATATATTTT. Encoded protein: CASSLRGNTIYF.

The chain couples TRBV30 to TRBJ2-3, with 8 nucleotides matching TRBD1. The germline V gene has CDR1 GTSNPN and CDR2 SVGIG (reference sequence). V lost 1 base to trimming and J lost 6 bases; unmatched junction nucleotides: 12. This CDR3 spans 16 amino acids. The CDR3 nucleotides are TGTGCCTGGAGTGCAGCCGGGACAGGATTTCTCGATACGCAGTATTTT. As protein: CAWSAAGTGFLDTQYF.

This chain connects TRBV23-1 to TRBJ2-7; D not certain. TRBV23-1 is an ORF; its function is uncertain. V was cut by 0 bases and J by 2 bases, with 8 bases left in between. This CDR3 has 14 residues. CDR3 nucleotide sequence: TGCGCCAGCAGTCAATCCCTAGGCCCCTACGAGCAGTACTTC. Translating it yields CASSQSLGPYEQYF.

The rearrangement uses TRBV29-1 and TRBJ2-1, with 8 bases that match TRBD2. Unmatched junction bases numbered 14, after V lost 2 bases and J lost 5 bases. Germline CDR1 is SQVTM and CDR2 is ANQGSEA. The CDR3 totals 17 residues. CDR3 nucleotides: TGCAGCGTTGAATACCCCGAATTAGCGGGGAGTAACAATGAGCAGTTCTTC. As protein: CSVEYPELAGSNNEQFF.

The V gene is TRBV6-1, the J gene TRBJ2-1, with 8 bases fitting TRBD1. The CDR3 is 15 amino acids. V was pared by 4 bases and J by 5 bases, with 7 bases of the junction left unmatched. Germline V gene lookup returns CDR1 MNHNS and CDR2 SASEGT. The CDR3 reads CASSGLDRANNEQFF. The CDR3 DNA reads TGTGCCAGCAGTGGGTTGGACAGGGCTAACAATGAGCAGTTCTTC.

The chain uses TRBV19 and TRBJ2-3; maybe TRBD2 (5 bases). The V end was cut by 3 bases, the J end by 5 bases, with 15 bases between. The CDR3 consists of 15 residues. CDR1 and CDR2 from the germline V gene are LNHDA and SQIVND (reference sequence). For the CDR3, the DNA is TGTGCCAGTAGTATTCAAGAGGGAGTTTTAGATACGCAGTATTTT. Translated, it gives CASSIQEGVLDTQYF. Looking up the rest from reference TRBV19 and TRBJ2-3 gives the full variable domain: DGGITQSPKYLFRKEGQNVTLSCEQNLNHDAMYWYRQDPGQGLRLIYYSQIVNDFQKGDIAEGYSVSREKKESFPLTVTSAQKNPTAFYLCASSIQEGVLDTQYFGPGTRLTVL.

The chain recombines TRBV7-8 with TRBJ2-1; D may be TRBD2 (5 bases). The CDR3 extends over 16 amino acids. In germline, CDR1 is SGHVS, CDR2 FQNEAQ. The ends were cut back, 7 bases at V and 0 bases at J, with 16 bases in the middle. The CDR3 here is CASTLGVARSYNEQFF. The CDR3, as DNA: TGTGCCAGCACCCTCGGAGTAGCGCGCTCCTACAATGAGCAGTTCTTC. Complete variable domain (other parts from reference TRBV7-8 and TRBJ2-1): GAGVSQSPRYKVAKRGQDVALRCDPISGHVSLFWYQQALGQGPEFLTYFQNEAQLDKSGLPSDRFFAERPEGSVSTLKIQRTQQEDSAVYLCASTLGVARSYNEQFFGPGTRLTVL.

This clone was detected once. This rearrangement joins TRBV12-5 to TRBJ1-5, with D tentatively TRBD1 (5 bases). Germline V lookup: CDR1 LGHNT, CDR2 FRNRAP. The CDR3 spans 17 residues. Trimming took off 2 bases at V and 7 bases at J, with 21 bases between the two ends. CDR3 residues: CASGLLNGAGLGQPQHF. CDR3 bases: TGTGCTAGTGGTTTGTTAAATGGGGCCGGACTAGGCCAGCCCCAGCATTTT.

J is TRBJ1-2 and V is TRBV28, with 9 positions matching TRBD1. Germline trimming cut 6 bases from V and 4 bases from J; bases unmatched to any gene: 3. CDR1 is MDHEN and CDR2 is SYDVKM in the germline V gene. CDR3 length: 13 residues. The CDR3 loop reads CASRLQGAYGYTF. CDR3 coding DNA: TGTGCCAGCAGACTACAGGGGGCCTATGGCTACACCTTC.

CDR3 in amino acids: CASGGASGPYEQYF. CDR3 sequence (DNA): TGTGCCAGCGGGGGGGCGTCGGGCCCCTACGAGCAGTACTTC. This sequence joins TRBV5-8 and TRBJ2-7; D might be TRBD2 (7 bases). This CDR3 is 14 amino acids long. Trimming shortened V by 7 bases and J by 2 bases, and 16 bases separated the two germline ends. Germline CDR1 SGHTS, CDR2 YDEGEE.

The V gene is TRBV5-1, the J gene TRBJ2-1, with 8 positions matching TRBD2. V gave up 7 bases and J gave up 11 bases; unmatched junction bases: 14. Germline V CDR1 and CDR2: SGHRS, YFSETQ. The length of the CDR3 is 14 residues. This CDR3 reads CASGPGLGQIQQFF. CDR3 sequence (DNA): TGCGCCAGCGGTCCGGGACTAGGTCAGATACAGCAGTTCTTC.

The V gene is TRBV2, the J gene TRBJ1-2; D unclear. Trimming took 7 bases from V and 7 from J, leaving 7 bases between them. Germline V gives CDR1 SNHLY, CDR2 FYNNEI. The CDR3 has 10 amino acids. The CDR3 protein is CASNEGGYTF. The CDR3 DNA reads as TGTGCCAGCAACGAGGGTGGCTACACCTTC.

The rearrangement links TRBV14 to TRBJ1-3; D unclear. CDR1 SGHDN and CDR2 FVKESK come from the germline V gene. CDR3 length equals 14 residues. V was pared by 4 bases and J by 4 bases, with 11 bases between. The DNA of the CDR3 is TGTGCCAGCAGCCCAAGGTCACAGGGAAACACCATATATTTT. Translated: CASSPRSQGNTIYF.

The chain employs TRBV7-8 and TRBJ2-7; TRBD1 agrees at 7 bases. The CDR3 consists of 15 residues. Germline assignment: CDR1 SGHVS and CDR2 FQNEAQ. The ends lost 5 bases at V and 4 bases at J; junction bases unmatched: 11. The CDR3 nucleotides are TGTGCCAGCAGCCAAGGAGGACAGGTTCCTTACGAGCAGTACTTC. Amino acid sequence: CASSQGGQVPYEQYF.

The chain has TRBV10-3 and TRBJ1-5; no clear D gene. V lost 2 bases, J lost 5 bases, and 10 bases lay in between. Germline V CDR1 and CDR2: ENHRY, SYGVKD. The CDR3 loop spans 14 amino acids. The CDR3 coding sequence is TGTGCCATCAGTGAGGCCCGGGTCGATCAGCCCCAGCATTTT. Translation: CAISEARVDQPQHF.

The V call is TRBV5-1, the J call TRBJ2-3; TRBD2 matches 13 bases. Per germline, CDR1 SGHRS and CDR2 YFSETQ. V gave up 4 bases and J gave up 4 bases; unmatched junction bases: 6. This CDR3 contains 16 residues. The chain's CDR3 is CASSIGTSGNADTQYF. CDR3 nucleotides: TGCGCCAGCAGCATTGGGACTAGCGGGAATGCAGATACGCAGTATTTT.

The chain joins TRBV6-5 to TRBJ2-7; D is unresolved. Trimming removed 0 bases at V and 6 bases at J, with 9 bases between. The CDR3 length is 13 residues. The germline V gene encodes CDR1 MNHEY and CDR2 SVGAGI. In DNA, the CDR3 is TGTGCCAGCAGTTACTCGAATGGCGGCGAGCAGTACTTC. It is translated as CASSYSNGGEQYF.

The chain has TRBV30 and TRBJ2-1; TRBD1 agrees at 8 bases. The J segment lost 9 bases and the V segment lost 0 bases, leaving 4 bases of the junction unmatched. Germline V gene sequence: CDR1 GTSNPN, CDR2 SVGIG (reference sequence). The CDR3 is made up of 13 amino acids. This CDR3 is CAWSVRTGGEQFF. The CDR3 DNA is TGTGCCTGGAGTGTACGAACAGGGGGTGAGCAGTTCTTC.

The rearrangement joins TRBV28 to TRBJ2-7; TRBD2 matches 9 bases. Germline-derived CDR1 and CDR2 are MDHEN and SYDVKM. V lost 10 bases and J lost 0; bases outside the gene matches: 7. This CDR3 spans 14 amino acids. The CDR3 region is CATRTSDRSYEQYF. For the CDR3, the DNA is TGTGCCACTAGGACTAGCGATCGCTCCTACGAGCAGTACTTC.